This TCR beta chain comes out of a study of pediatric ulcerative colitis. Overall study results and limits: In rectum, acute severe colitis had expanded clones and less diversity. Ulcerative colitis patients shared more blood-rectal clones than controls. Two rectal CDR3 clonotypes occurred in all ulcerative colitis patients.

For this clone: The antigen is unknown.

Germline trimming cut 9 bases from V and 2 bases from J; bases unmatched to any gene: 5. Germline values: CDR1 MNHNY, CDR2 SVGAGI (reference sequence). The CDR3 consists of 13 residues. Repertoires were generated with immunoSEQ multiplex PCR, while TCRdb's copy carries only in-frame clones and drops some. The table shows some 10,000 clones, with over 75% occurring only once. The blood sample was taken during the colonoscopy visit. The material sequenced was blood. The rearrangement links TRBV6-6 to TRBJ2-3, with 7 bases matching TRBD1. The TCR sequence derives from a girl aged 5 to 17 with moderate ulcerative colitis. The chain's CDR3 is CASNRGNTDTQYF. In nucleotides, the CDR3 is TGTGCCAGTAACAGGGGTAACACAGATACGCAGTATTTT.